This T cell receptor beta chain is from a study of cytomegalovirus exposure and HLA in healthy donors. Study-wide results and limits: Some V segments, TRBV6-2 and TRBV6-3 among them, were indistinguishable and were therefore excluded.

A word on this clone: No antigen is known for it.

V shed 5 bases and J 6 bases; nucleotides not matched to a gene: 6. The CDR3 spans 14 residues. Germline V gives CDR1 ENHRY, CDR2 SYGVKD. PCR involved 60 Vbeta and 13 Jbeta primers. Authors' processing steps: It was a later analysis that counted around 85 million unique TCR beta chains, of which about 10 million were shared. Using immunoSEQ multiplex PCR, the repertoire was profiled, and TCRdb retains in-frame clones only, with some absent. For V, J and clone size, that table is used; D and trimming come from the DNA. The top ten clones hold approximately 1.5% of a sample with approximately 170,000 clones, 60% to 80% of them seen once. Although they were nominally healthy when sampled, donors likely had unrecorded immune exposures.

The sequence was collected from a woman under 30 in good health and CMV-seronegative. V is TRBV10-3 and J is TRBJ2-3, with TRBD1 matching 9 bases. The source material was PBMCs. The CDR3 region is CAISPGQGFDTQYF. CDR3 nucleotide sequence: TGTGCCATCAGTCCGGGACAGGGTTTTGATACGCAGTATTTT.